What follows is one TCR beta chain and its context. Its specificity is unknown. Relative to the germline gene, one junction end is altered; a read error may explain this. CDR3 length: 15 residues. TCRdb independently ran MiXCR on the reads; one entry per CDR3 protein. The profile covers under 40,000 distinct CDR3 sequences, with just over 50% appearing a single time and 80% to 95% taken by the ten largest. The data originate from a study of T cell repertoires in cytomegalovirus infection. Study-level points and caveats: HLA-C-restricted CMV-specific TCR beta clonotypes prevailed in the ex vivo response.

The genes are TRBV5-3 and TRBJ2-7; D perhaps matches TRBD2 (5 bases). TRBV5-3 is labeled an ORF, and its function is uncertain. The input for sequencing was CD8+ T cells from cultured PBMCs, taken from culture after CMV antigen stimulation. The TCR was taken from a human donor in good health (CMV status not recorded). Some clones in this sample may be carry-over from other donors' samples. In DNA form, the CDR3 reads TGTGCCAGCAGCTTGATACGTGGGAGCGGCTACGAGCAGTACTTC. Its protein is CASSLIRGSGYEQYF.